The 24 T cell receptor beta chains listed next were all sequenced from one sample in a study of shared clonotypes between healthy human individuals. TCRdb's copy holds only in-frame clones and misses some; the assay was immunoSEQ multiplex PCR. Of about 2 million clones detected, 90% to 95% appear once; the ten largest clones hold 0.13%. Specimen: naive CD4+ T cells sorted from blood. Subset in this sample: CD45RA+ positively selected. These receptors all come from a man aged 18 to 30 in good health.

This chain links TRBV11-2 with TRBJ2-1; perhaps TRBD1 as D (6 bases). V gave up 1 base and J gave up 2 bases, with 12 bases separating them. Germline V CDR1 and CDR2: SGHAT, FQNNGV. The CDR3 spans 16 residues. This CDR3 reads CASSLGDGTTYNEQFF. Here the CDR3 DNA reads TGTGCCAGCAGCTTAGGAGACGGGACAACCTACAATGAGCAGTTCTTC.

The chain couples TRBV28 to TRBJ1-4; D not resolved. Germline CDR1 and CDR2: MDHEN and SYDVKM. V was trimmed by 2 bases and J by 5 bases, leaving 9 bases between them. CDR3 length: 14 amino acids. The DNA of the CDR3 is TGTGCCAGCAGTTTAAGCCCCATAAATGAAAAACTGTTTTTT. Protein: CASSLSPINEKLFF.

The V gene is TRBV4-1, the J gene TRBJ2-3, with 7 bases lining up with TRBD2. This CDR3 spans 17 amino acids. The ends lost 0 bases at V and 4 bases at J; junction bases unmatched: 10. Germline assignment: CDR1 MGHRA and CDR2 YSYEKL. CDR3 coding DNA: TGCGCCAGCAGCCAAGAGGGTAGCGGGCATGGGGCAGATACGCAGTATTTT. Translation gives CASSQEGSGHGADTQYF.

Note on this clone: Other nucleotide sequences in the sample specify the same CDR3. This sequence joins TRBV5-4 and TRBJ2-5, with TRBD1 matching over 7 bases. The CDR3 sequence is 14 residues long. J was trimmed by 5 bases and V by 0 bases; bases with no gene match: 4. CDR1 is SGHNT and CDR2 is YYREEE in the germline V gene (reference sequence). For the CDR3, the DNA is TGTGCCAGCAGCTTGGGAGACAGGGAGGAGACCCAGTACTTC. Protein sequence: CASSLGDREETQYF.

This rearrangement joins TRBV9 to TRBJ1-2, with TRBD1 as a possible D gene (5 bases). V gave up 4 bases and J gave up 6 bases, with 19 bases separating them. The CDR3 runs to 15 residues. The germline CDR1 and CDR2 sequences are SGDLS and YYNGEE. The CDR3 loop is CASSPHPFPGDGYTF. The CDR3 DNA reads as TGTGCCAGCAGCCCCCACCCGTTTCCGGGGGATGGCTACACCTTC.

This sequence joins TRBV5-4 and TRBJ2-1; 8 bases match TRBD1. The CDR3 loop spans 18 amino acids. The trim removed 1 base at V and 6 bases at J, leaving 15 bases unmatched. Germline CDR1 is SGHNT and CDR2 is YYREEE (reference sequence). Here the CDR3 DNA reads TGTGCCAGCAGCTTGAAGCAGGGGGCGAAGTCTACAATCAATGAGCAGTTCTTC. This encodes CASSLKQGAKSTINEQFF.

Concerning this clone: At one end the junction does not follow the germline gene, possibly because of a read error. The chain links TRBV7-7 to TRBJ2-5; tentative D call: TRBD1 (6 bases). The CDR3 totals 13 residues. The germline gives CDR1 SSHAT, CDR2 FNYEAQ (reference sequence). The CDR3: CASSEDSLGTQYF. The DNA for the CDR3 is TGTGCTAGCAGCGAGGACAGCCTTGGGACCCAGTACTTC. The variable domain in full, completed from reference TRBV7-7 and TRBJ2-5, reads GAGVSQSPRYKVTKRGQDVTLRCDPISSHATLYWYQQALGQGPEFLTYFNYEAQPDKSGLPSDRFSAERPEGSISTLTIQRTEQRDSAMYRCASSEDSLGTQYFGPGTRLLVL.

This clone was detected once. The gene calls are TRBV28 and TRBJ2-3; D perhaps matches TRBD1 (6 bases). The CDR3 contains 15 residues. Trimming pared 6 bases from V and 1 base from J, leaving 14 bases between. CDR1 and CDR2 (germline): MDHEN, SYDVKM. CDR3 DNA: TGTGCCAGCAGACCCCAGGGGCCCGGCACAGATACGCAGTATTTT. This translates into CASRPQGPGTDTQYF.

This clone was found a few times. This chain joins TRBV14 and TRBJ1-2; no clear D. Germline assignment: CDR1 SGHDN and CDR2 FVKESK. Trimming cost V 6 bases and J 9 bases, with 14 bases left between them. This CDR3 is built from 12 residues. CDR3 nucleotide sequence: TGTGCCAGCAGTAAAAATTCGGATAGCTACACCTTC. It is translated as CASSKNSDSYTF.

The rearrangement links TRBV18 to TRBJ2-1; 11 positions match TRBD2. Trimming took 6 bases from V and 3 from J; bases not matched to a gene: 10. The germline V gene encodes CDR1 KGHSH and CDR2 LQKENI. This CDR3 is built from 17 residues. CDR3 loop: CASSPQRLAGGYNEQFF. DNA of the CDR3: TGTGCCAGCTCGCCTCAGCGCCTAGCGGGAGGCTACAATGAGCAGTTCTTC.

The V and J genes are TRBV4-3 and TRBJ1-4, with D uncertain. V gave up 3 bases and J gave up 0 bases, with 11 bases separating them. The length of the CDR3 is 16 residues. CDR1 and CDR2 (germline): LGHNA, YSLEER. The CDR3 nucleotides are TGCGCCAGCAGCCAGGAAACGGGAACAACTAATGAAAAACTGTTTTTT. Amino acids: CASSQETGTTNEKLFF.

This clone appeared a single time. V gene TRBV29-1 combines with J gene TRBJ2-2, with a tentative D call TRBD1 (6 bases). The CDR3 is 13 residues long. The ends were cut back, 7 bases at V and 4 bases at J, with 13 bases in the middle. Per the germline V gene, CDR1 is SQVTM and CDR2 is ANQGSEA. The CDR3 DNA reads TGCAGCGGCTACAGGGTTGGCACCGGGGAGCTGTTTTTT. It specifies CSGYRVGTGELFF.

V and J are TRBV7-2 and TRBJ2-3; D is unresolved. The CDR3 runs to 14 residues. Looked up from germline, CDR1 is SGHTA and CDR2 is FQGNSA. The V end lost 1 base, the J end lost 5 bases, and 10 bases lay between the germline ends. Written as DNA, the CDR3 is TGTGCCAGCAGCTTAGTAGCTGAAATAGATACGCAGTATTTT. Translating it yields CASSLVAEIDTQYF. The full variable domain, with the rest looked up from reference TRBV7-2 and TRBJ2-3, is GAGVSQSPSNKVTEKGKDVELRCDPISGHTALYWYRQSLGQGLEFLIYFQGNSAPDKSGLPSDRFSAERTGGSVSTLTIQRTQQEDSAVYLCASSLVAEIDTQYFGPGTRLTVL.

The chain links TRBV23-1 to TRBJ2-2; TRBD1 might be the D (6 bases). TRBV23-1 is marked as an open reading frame, function uncertain. The CDR3 is 15 residues long. Trimming left V 4 bases short and J 5 bases short, with 14 bases between. This chain's CDR3 is CASSLPRGGTGELFF. CDR3 nucleotide sequence: TGCGCCAGCAGTCTCCCTAGAGGGGGAACCGGGGAGCTGTTTTTT.

This rearrangement joins TRBV6-5 to TRBJ2-7; TRBD2 matches at 10 bases. Germline V lookup: CDR1 MNHEY, CDR2 SVGAGI. The junction had 9 bases not matched to a gene; V was cut back by 7 bases and J by 3 bases. This CDR3 contains 15 residues. CDR3 sequence: CASTSLAGAGYEQYF. The CDR3 DNA reads TGTGCCAGCACCTCCCTAGCGGGAGCTGGCTACGAGCAGTACTTC.

The table lists this clone with a count of one. CDR3 nucleotide sequence: TGTGCCAGCTACCGTCAGGCCCTACCGAACACTGAAGCTTTCTTT. This gives the protein CASYRQALPNTEAFF. V and J are TRBV18 and TRBJ1-1; D is undetermined. The V and J ends lost 7 bases and 1 base respectively, with 16 bases between them. Germline values: CDR1 KGHSH, CDR2 LQKENI. The CDR3 covers 15 residues.

The chain links TRBV6-1 to TRBJ2-7; D remains unclear. The CDR3 loop spans 10 amino acids. Trimming stripped 8 bases from V and 4 bases from J, with 6 bases between. From germline, CDR1 is MNHNS and CDR2 SASEGT. CDR3 residues: CASGRYEQYF. The CDR3 DNA follows: TGTGCCAGCGGCAGGTACGAGCAGTACTTC.

This chain uses TRBV5-4 with TRBJ1-1; 7 nucleotides line up with TRBD1. Germline CDR1 reads SGHNT; CDR2 reads YYREEE (reference sequence). V was clipped by 4 bases and J by 1 base; unmatched bases: 7. The CDR3 runs to 15 residues. The CDR3 protein is CASSIGGAQNTEAFF. DNA of the CDR3: TGTGCCAGCAGCATAGGGGGCGCGCAGAACACTGAAGCTTTCTTT.

V usage is TRBV25-1 and J usage is TRBJ2-7, with D possibly TRBD2 on 6 matching bases. CDR1 and CDR2 from the germline V gene are MGHDK and SYGVNS. The length of the CDR3 is 14 residues. Trimming took off 0 bases at V and 4 bases at J, with 10 bases between the two ends. CDR3 residues: CASSEYTSRYEQYF. CDR3 DNA sequence: TGTGCCAGCAGTGAATATACTAGCCGGTACGAGCAGTACTTC.

The V call is TRBV7-6, the J call TRBJ1-5; D is uncertain. The CDR3 covers 15 residues. Trimming took off 3 bases at V and 0 bases at J, with 9 bases between the two ends. Germline values: CDR1 SGHVS, CDR2 FNYEAQ. The CDR3 is CASSFADGSNQPQHF. The CDR3 bases are TGTGCCAGCAGCTTTGCCGACGGTAGCAATCAGCCCCAGCATTTT.

This clone showed up just once. This rearrangement joins TRBV19 to TRBJ1-5, with D possibly TRBD1 on 5 matching bases. Germline V gene data show CDR1 as LNHDA and CDR2 as SQIVND (reference sequence). V lost 9 bases to trimming and J lost 2 bases, with 14 bases between them. The CDR3 is 14 amino acids. CDR3 residues: CASQTVLGNQPQHF. For the CDR3, the DNA is TGTGCCAGCCAGACAGTCTTAGGCAATCAGCCCCAGCATTTT.

The chain recombines TRBV6-5 with TRBJ2-7, with a weak D call TRBD2 (6 bases). Trimming left V 6 bases short and J 6 bases short, with 15 bases between. The germline gives CDR1 MNHEY, CDR2 SVGAGI. CDR3 length: 13 amino acids. As DNA, the CDR3 is TGTGCCAGCAGATTACTCGGGGGTGGCGAGCAGTACTTC. Its translation is CASRLLGGGEQYF.

This clone was recorded many times. The chain recombines TRBV7-9 with TRBJ2-7; maybe TRBD1 (6 bases). Trimming shortened V by 0 bases and J by 3 bases, and 12 bases separated the two germline ends. The CDR3 runs to 15 residues. The germline gives CDR1 SEHNR, CDR2 FQNEAQ (reference sequence). The CDR3 DNA reads TGTGCCAGCAGCTTAGCGCAGGGGTCACTCTACGAGCAGTACTTC. It specifies CASSLAQGSLYEQYF.

The rearrangement links TRBV6-4 to TRBJ2-7; a weak D match, TRBD1 (6 bases). The germline V and J ends were trimmed by 3 bases and 0 bases, with 12 bases remaining between them. Germline V gives CDR1 MRHNA, CDR2 SNTAGT. The CDR3 runs to 15 residues. Written as DNA, the CDR3 is TGTGCCAGCAGTGAGGAACAGGGTGTCTCCTACGAGCAGTACTTC. Encoded protein: CASSEEQGVSYEQYF.